The TCR beta chain described here comes from a study of blood T cell repertoires in COVID-19. Study-wide context: Sites across the United States, Italy and Spain contributed samples from acute and convalescent COVID-19. Sources were T cells, B-cell-depleted T cells, or PBMCs; the material itself was cDNA or gDNA.

The CDR3 runs 17 residues. The V gene end was trimmed by 3 bases and the J gene end by 6 bases; junction bases not matched to a gene: 11. Germline-derived CDR1 and CDR2 are MNHEY and SMNVEV (reference sequence). Authors' data handling: Reference gene primer amplification in the assay estimated nucleated cell counts. Data came from immunoSEQ multiplex PCR; TCRdb stores just in-frame clones and leaves some out. That table is the source of V, J and clone size, and D and trimming were worked out from the DNA. Of around 120,000 clones listed, 69% are singletons. The sequence derives from a man aged 80 or over with acute or convalescent COVID-19. This chain uses TRBV27 with TRBJ2-3; 11 nucleotides line up with TRBD2. The source material was peripheral blood. Here the CDR3 DNA reads TGTGCCAGCAGTTTTCTGACTAGCGGGGACCTCTTGGATACGCAGTATTTT. It is translated as CASSFLTSGDLLDTQYF.